This is a list of T cell receptor beta chains from one sample in a study of cytotoxic CD8 clonotypes in ibrutinib-treated CLL. Libraries were prepared by immunoSEQ multiplex PCR; TCRdb keeps only in-frame clonotypes and omits some of them. The repertoire holds some 300,000 clones, with roughly 85% as singletons. This specimen was PBMCs, taken before ibrutinib treatment. The receptors originated from a human donor with chronic lymphocytic leukemia. Both conserved end residues are part of each CDR3. Not every row has a clone size; where given, it reads once, few, many or a size class.

TRBV5-4	.	TRBJ1-5	CASSAKTGDQPQHF
TRBV4-1	.	TRBJ1-2	CASSQGTQGSRGYTF
TRBV27	.	TRBJ1-3	CASSLIGGNTIYF
TRBV4-1	.	TRBJ1-5	CASSQTGGEDQPQHF
TRBV27	.	TRBJ2-2	CASRNTLTGELFF
TRBV4-3	.	TRBJ1-5	CASSQDLRNQPQHF
TRBV27	.	TRBJ2-3	CASRARGWPSTDTQYF
TRBV19	once	TRBJ1-2	CASSMPGIGYGYTF
TRBV7-9	.	TRBJ2-1	CASSLGGTPYNEQFF
TRBV6-5	once	TRBJ2-7	CASSLQGQGSYEQYF
TRBV30	.	TRBJ1-5	CAWRQTSNQPQHF
TRBV7-8	.	TRBJ1-2	CASSLVHLWADNSNYGYTF
TRBV12-5	.	TRBJ1-3	CASAWDSKRLGNTIYF
TRBV5-1	.	TRBJ2-1	CASSFTSGLNEQFF
TRBV27	.	TRBJ2-7	CASSYQGYSSYEQYF
TRBV30	.	TRBJ1-2	CAWSMGQNYGYTF
TRBV29-1	.	TRBJ2-2	CSVWTSGRATGELFF
TRBV28	few	TRBJ1-1	CASSPAIEWNTEAFF
TRBV7-2	.	TRBJ1-5	CASSISDQPQHF
TRBV19	.	TRBJ2-7	CASSSSTSGRASGEQYF